This T cell receptor beta chain was sequenced in a study of PD-L1 blockade in urothelial cancer. The wider study: Once treatment had started, blood was analyzed at 3 weeks (second dose) and again at 6 weeks. When blood samples were assessed, the median T cell count was around 140,000. Regarding the study as a whole: Tumor-associated clones in the blood of durable-benefit patients grew more at 3 weeks. Pretreatment TCR clonality in blood, when below the median, was predictive of better survival.

A few counts support this clone. Its specificity is not known. Germline assignment: CDR1 MDHEN and CDR2 SYDVKM. The V gene lost 5 bases and the J gene lost 3 bases, with 11 bases spanning the gap. CDR3 length: 14 residues. TCRdb's copy holds only in-frame clones and misses some; the assay was immunoSEQ multiplex PCR. In the table there are 70,000 to 85,000 clones, roughly 84% of which are singletons. The chain combines TRBV28 with TRBJ1-5; D remains ambiguous. This specimen was PBMCs, taken around atezolizumab (anti-PD-L1) treatment. The sequence derives from a man in his sixties or seventies with urothelial cancer. Here the CDR3 DNA reads TGTGCCAGCAGTACTGAGATCTTCAATCAGCCCCAGCATTTT. Amino acids: CASSTEIFNQPQHF. The entire variable domain, with the rest obtained from reference TRBV28 and TRBJ1-5, is as follows: DVKVTQSSRYLVKRTGEKVFLECVQDMDHENMFWYRQDPGLGLRLIYFSYDVKMKEKGDIPEGYSVSREKKERFSLILESASTNQTSMYLCASSTEIFNQPQHFGDGTRLSIL.